This T cell receptor beta chain was recovered during a study of cytomegalovirus exposure and HLA in healthy donors. Germline V gene data show CDR1 as LNHNV and CDR2 as YYDKDF (reference sequence). This CDR3 has 16 amino acids. V was clipped by 5 bases and J by 13 bases; unmatched bases: 20. Researchers ran the PCR with 60 Vbeta and 13 Jbeta primers. TCRdb keeps only in-frame clones here, not all; method: immunoSEQ multiplex PCR. Here the sample table reports approximately 110,000 clones. Comment on this clone: Its antigen is not known.

Findings and caveats of the study: Cytomegalovirus association was assigned to over 150 TCR beta chains. Reported findings show TCR beta sequences accurately forecast HLA-A and HLA-B alleles in most subjects.

The sequence derives from a young man in good health and CMV-seronegative. V is TRBV15 and J is TRBJ1-2; 9 nucleotides agree with TRBD1. Sequenced: PBMCs. The CDR3 spells CATSGHPTDSGTGCTF. The CDR3 nucleotides are TGTGCCACCAGCGGCCACCCCACAGACTCCGGGACAGGGTGCACCTTC.